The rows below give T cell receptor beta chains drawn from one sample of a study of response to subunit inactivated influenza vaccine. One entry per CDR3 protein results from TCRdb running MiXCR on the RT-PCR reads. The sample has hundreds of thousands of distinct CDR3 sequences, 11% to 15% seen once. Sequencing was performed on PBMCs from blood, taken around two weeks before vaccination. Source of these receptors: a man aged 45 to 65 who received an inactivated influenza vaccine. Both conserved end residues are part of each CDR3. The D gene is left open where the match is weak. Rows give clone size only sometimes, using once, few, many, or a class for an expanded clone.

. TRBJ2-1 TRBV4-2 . TGTGCCATCGGCCCCGGGCTCCTCTACAATGAGCAGTTCTTC CAIGPGLLYNEQFF
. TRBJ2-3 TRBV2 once TGTGCCAGCAGCGGGCCAGGGGCTAGTACAGATACGCAGTATTTT CASSGPGASTDTQYF
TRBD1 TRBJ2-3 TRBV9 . TGTGCCAGCAGCGTAGAGGGACAGTCAAGCACAGATACGCAGTATTTT CASSVEGQSSTDTQYF
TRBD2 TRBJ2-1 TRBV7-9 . TGTGCCAGCACCCCGAGACTAGCGGGGCACAATGAGCAGTTCTTC CASTPRLAGHNEQFF
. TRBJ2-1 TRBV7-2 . TGTGCCAGCAGCTTTCAACAGGGAAATGAGCAGTTCTTC CASSFQQGNEQFF
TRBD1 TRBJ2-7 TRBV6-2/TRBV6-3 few TGTGCCAGCAGTCAGGGGGCGTTCGAGCAGTACTTC CASSQGAFEQYF
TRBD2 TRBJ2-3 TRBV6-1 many TGTGCCAGCAAAAGCATGGGACTAGCAGATACGCAGTATTTT CASKSMGLADTQYF
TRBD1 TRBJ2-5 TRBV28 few TGTGCCAGCAGTTCGCTCCGGGACAGGGCGACACTTTACACCCAAGAGACCCAGTACTTC CASSSLRDRATLYTQETQYF
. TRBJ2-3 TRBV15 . TGTGCCACCAGCCCTTCTTTAGGAGATACGCAGTATTTT CATSPSLGDTQYF
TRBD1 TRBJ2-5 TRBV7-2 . TGTGCCAGCAGCCCCACCTTACGGACAGGGAACCAAGAGACCCAGTACTTC CASSPTLRTGNQETQYF
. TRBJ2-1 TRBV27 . TGTGCCAGCAGTTTTATATCTGGGGATCCAAAGAATGAGCAGTTCTTC CASSFISGDPKNEQFF
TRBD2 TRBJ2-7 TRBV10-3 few TGTGCCATCAGTGAGGGGGGGACTAGCGGGTCCTTC CAISEGGTSGSF
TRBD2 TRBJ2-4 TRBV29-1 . TGCAGCGTTACTAGCGGGGGCTCCTTGGGGGCCAAAAACATTCAGTACTTC CSVTSGGSLGAKNIQYF
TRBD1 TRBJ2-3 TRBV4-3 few TGCGCCAGCAGCCAAGACCCGGGACAGTGGGGTGATACGCAGTATTTT CASSQDPGQWGDTQYF
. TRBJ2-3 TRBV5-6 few TGTGCCAGCCTGGAATCCAGGGTTGTCACAGATACGCAGTATTTT CASLESRVVTDTQYF
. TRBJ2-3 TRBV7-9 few TGTGCCAGTCGGTGGGGACCTAGCACAGATACGCAGTATTTT CASRWGPSTDTQYF
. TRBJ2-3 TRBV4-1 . TGCGCCAGCAGCCAGGGGGTAGCGAGGGAAGATACGCAGTATTTT CASSQGVAREDTQYF